Listed below are T cell receptor beta chains from one sample, sequenced in a study of blood T cell repertoires in COVID-19. The protocol was immunoSEQ multiplex PCR, while the TCRdb copy is restricted to in-frame clones and leaves out a portion. This repertoire shows around 150,000 clones, 76% found once; its top ten account for roughly 3.6%. The sequenced material came from peripheral blood. These receptors were taken from a woman aged 80 or older with acute or convalescent COVID-19. Both conserved end residues are part of each CDR3. The D gene is left open where the match is weak. Some rows have no size entry. The others give once, few or many, or a class for an expanded clone.

v_gene,abundance,j_gene,d_gene,CDR3nt,CDR3aa
TRBV6-5,-,TRBJ2-1,TRBD2,TGTGCCAGCAGGACCATAGCGGGAGCGGAAAATGAGCAGTTCTTC,CASRTIAGAENEQFF
TRBV12-5,-,TRBJ2-2,-,TGTGCTAGCGGTCTGGGGGCCGCGAACACCGGGGAGCTGTTTTTT,CASGLGAANTGELFF
TRBV15,-,TRBJ2-1,TRBD2,TGTGCCACCAGCCAAGCTCCGGGACTAGCGGGAGTAGTGTATGAGCAGTTCTTC,CATSQAPGLAGVVYEQFF
TRBV9,few,TRBJ2-1,TRBD2,TGTGCCAGCAGCACCCGGACTAGCGGAGACAATGAGCAGTTCTTC,CASSTRTSGDNEQFF
TRBV7-2,-,TRBJ1-5,-,TGTGCCAGCAGCTTCGGGAGCAATCAGCCCCAGCATTTT,CASSFGSNQPQHF
TRBV25-1,-,TRBJ2-1,-,TGTGCCAGCAGAGCCGGGACACCTATGGGTCCCTCCTACAATGAGCAGTTCTTC,CASRAGTPMGPSYNEQFF
TRBV4-2,-,TRBJ1-4,-,TGTGCCAGCAGCCAAGGGCAGGGACACGAAAAACTGTTTTTT,CASSQGQGHEKLFF
TRBV19,few,TRBJ1-2,TRBD1,TGTGCCAGTAGCAGCGACAGGGTCGGGTTTGCTGGCTACACCTTC,CASSSDRVGFAGYTF
TRBV29-1,once,TRBJ2-7,TRBD1,TGCAGCGTGTCCGGGACAGAAAGCTCCTACGAGCAGTACTTC,CSVSGTESSYEQYF
TRBV19,-,TRBJ1-2,-,TGTGCCACCAAACTCGAGGGAGGGTATGGCTACACCTTC,CATKLEGGYGYTF
TRBV12-5,-,TRBJ1-3,-,TGTGCTAGTGGTTATGACAGTAGCTCTGGAAACACCATATATTTT,CASGYDSSSGNTIYF
TRBV3-1/TRBV3-2,-,TRBJ2-2,-,TGTGCCAGCAGCCAAGATCCCGCGACCGGGGAGCTGTTTTTT,CASSQDPATGELFF
TRBV14,-,TRBJ2-5,-,TGTGCCAGCAGCCGTAGACTAGGGGGCTTCACAGAGACCCAGTACTTC,CASSRRLGGFTETQYF
TRBV23-1,-,TRBJ2-7,TRBD2,TGCGACGTCGGGGGGGCGCGTTACGAGCAGTACTTC,CDVGGARYEQYF
TRBV27,-,TRBJ2-1,-,TGTGCCAGCAGTTCGGAGGGGGCGGGCTACAATGAGCAGTTCTTC,CASSSEGAGYNEQFF
TRBV2,-,TRBJ1-4,-,TGTGCCAGCAGTGAAGCGGGGCAGGAAAATGAAAAACTGTTTTTT,CASSEAGQENEKLFF
TRBV28,-,TRBJ1-2,-,TGTGCCAGCACAAATCAGGGGTTGCGCTACACCTTC,CASTNQGLRYTF
TRBV6-2/TRBV6-3,-,TRBJ2-7,-,TGTGCCAGCAGTTACGTCGGCTACGAGCAGTACTTC,CASSYVGYEQYF
TRBV19,-,TRBJ2-1,TRBD2,TGTGCCAGTAGTATACCGGGACTAGCGGCCCTGGGCTCTGAGCAGTTCTTC,CASSIPGLAALGSEQFF
TRBV5-1,-,TRBJ2-4,TRBD2,TGCGCCAGCAGCCCTCTAGCGGGAGGAGCCAAAAACATTCAGTACTTC,CASSPLAGGAKNIQYF
TRBV3-1/TRBV3-2,-,TRBJ2-1,-,TGTGCCAGCAGCCTAAGGACTATTTCATACAATGAGCAGTTCTTC,CASSLRTISYNEQFF
TRBV5-3,-,TRBJ2-5,-,TGTGCCAGAAGCAAAAAACACAACAGGGAGGGGGAAGAGACCCAGTACTTC,CARSKKHNREGEETQYF
TRBV11-2,-,TRBJ1-1,TRBD1,TGTGCCAGCAGCACCGGGACAGGGGTGTACACTGAAGCTTTCTTT,CASSTGTGVYTEAFF
TRBV5-8,-,TRBJ2-5,-,TGTGCCAGCAGCTTACGGGAGACCCAGTACTTC,CASSLRETQYF
TRBV7-2,-,TRBJ1-1,TRBD1,TGTGCCAGCAGCCCAGGACAGGAGAACACTGAAGCTTTCTTT,CASSPGQENTEAFF
TRBV5-1,-,TRBJ2-1,TRBD2,TGCGCCAGCAGCTCCACTAGCGGGGGGAATGAGCAGTTCTTC,CASSSTSGGNEQFF
TRBV27,-,TRBJ2-5,-,TGTGCCAGCAGTTTCACTTTCCAAGAGACCCAGTACTTC,CASSFTFQETQYF
TRBV29-1,-,TRBJ2-5,TRBD2,TGCAGCGGTAGCGGGGGGGCGGGAGAGACCCAGTACTTC,CSGSGGAGETQYF
TRBV5-5,-,TRBJ1-1,-,TGTGCCAGCAGCTTGGGAGGCCGAGGGAACACTGAAGCTTTCTTT,CASSLGGRGNTEAFF
TRBV20-1,-,TRBJ1-1,-,TGCAATATACAGGTGAACACTGAAGCTTTCTTT,CNIQVNTEAFF
TRBV6-5,few,TRBJ1-2,-,TGTGCCAGCAGAAGGGACATCTATGGCTACACCTTC,CASRRDIYGYTF
TRBV11-2,few,TRBJ2-1,-,TGTGCCAGCAGCTCTCTACGGGGGGCGCGGGCTTCCGAGCAGTTCTTC,CASSSLRGARASEQFF
TRBV30,-,TRBJ1-6,-,TGTGCCTGGAGTTTAGGGGTAATTAAGGGACAAAATTCACCCCTCCACTTT,CAWSLGVIKGQNSPLHF
TRBV6-5,few,TRBJ1-1,-,TGTGCCAGCAGCGAGACATACAGGGATTCAGCTTTCTTT,CASSETYRDSAFF
TRBV18,-,TRBJ2-7,TRBD1,TGTGCCAGCTCACCGAGGGACAGGGACTACGAGCAGTACTTC,CASSPRDRDYEQYF
TRBV28,-,TRBJ2-1,TRBD2,TGTGGGACTAGCTTTTTCCGCGAGCAGTTCTTC,CGTSFFREQFF
TRBV3-1/TRBV3-2,once,TRBJ2-3,TRBD2,TGTGCCAGCAGTCAAGAGAGCGGGGGGTCAGGAGATACGCAGTATTTT,CASSQESGGSGDTQYF
TRBV4-3,-,TRBJ2-5,-,TGCGCCAGCAGCCCTGACGGGACAAGACTCCAAGAGACCCAGTACTTC,CASSPDGTRLQETQYF
TRBV19,-,TRBJ2-7,-,TGTGCCAGTAGTACCTCGACAGGACCCTCCTACGAGCAGTACTTC,CASSTSTGPSYEQYF
TRBV10-3,-,TRBJ2-7,TRBD2,TGTGCCATCAGTCCTCGGACTAGCGGCAACACCTACGAGCAGTACTTC,CAISPRTSGNTYEQYF
TRBV27,-,TRBJ1-6,-,TGTGCCAGCAGTTTCGTGACAGGAACTAATTCACCCCTCCACTTT,CASSFVTGTNSPLHF
TRBV5-1,-,TRBJ1-2,TRBD1,TGCGCCAGCAGCATGGGGACAGGGTATGGCTACACCTTC,CASSMGTGYGYTF
TRBV7-3,-,TRBJ1-6,TRBD1,TGTGCCAGCAGCTCAGGGGGACACTCACCCCTCCACTTT,CASSSGGHSPLHF
TRBV5-1,-,TRBJ1-5,TRBD1,TGCGCCAGCAGCTTGGGGACAGGGGGCGGTCAGCCCCAGCATTTT,CASSLGTGGGQPQHF
TRBV6-6,-,TRBJ2-2,-,TGTGCCAGCAGTTACCAGATTCCCGGGGAGCTGTTTTTT,CASSYQIPGELFF
TRBV10-2,once,TRBJ2-5,-,TGCGCCAGCAGTGATCCACAAGAGACCCAGTACTTC,CASSDPQETQYF